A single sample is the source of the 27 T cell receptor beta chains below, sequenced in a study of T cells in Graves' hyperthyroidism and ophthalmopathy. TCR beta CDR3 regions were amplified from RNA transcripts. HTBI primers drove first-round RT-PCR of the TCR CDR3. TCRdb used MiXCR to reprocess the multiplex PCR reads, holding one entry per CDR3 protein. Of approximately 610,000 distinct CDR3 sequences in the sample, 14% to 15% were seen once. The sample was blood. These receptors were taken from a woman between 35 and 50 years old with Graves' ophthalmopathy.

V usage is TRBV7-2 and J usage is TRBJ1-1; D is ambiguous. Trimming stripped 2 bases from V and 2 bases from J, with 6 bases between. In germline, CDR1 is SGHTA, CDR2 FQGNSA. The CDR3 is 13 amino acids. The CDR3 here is CASSLTINTEAFF. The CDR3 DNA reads TGTGCCAGCAGCTTAACAATTAACACTGAAGCTTTCTTT. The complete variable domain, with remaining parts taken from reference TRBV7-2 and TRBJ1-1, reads GAGVSQSPSNKVTEKGKDVELRCDPISGHTALYWYRQSLGQGLEFLIYFQGNSAPDKSGLPSDRFSAERTGGSVSTLTIQRTQQEDSAVYLCASSLTINTEAFFGQGTRLTVV.

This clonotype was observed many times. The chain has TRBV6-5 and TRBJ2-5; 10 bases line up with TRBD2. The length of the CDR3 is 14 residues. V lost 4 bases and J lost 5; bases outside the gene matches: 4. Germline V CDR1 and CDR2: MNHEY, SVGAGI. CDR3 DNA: TGTGCCAGCAGTTTTAGCGGGAGGTACGAGACCCAGTACTTC. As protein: CASSFSGRYETQYF.

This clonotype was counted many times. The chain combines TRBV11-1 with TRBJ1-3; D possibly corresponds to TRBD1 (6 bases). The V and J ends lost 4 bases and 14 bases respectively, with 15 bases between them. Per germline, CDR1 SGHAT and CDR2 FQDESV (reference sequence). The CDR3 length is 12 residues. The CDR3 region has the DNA TGTGCCAGCAGCTCCTCCAACGGACAGCTATATTTT. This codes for CASSSSNGQLYF.

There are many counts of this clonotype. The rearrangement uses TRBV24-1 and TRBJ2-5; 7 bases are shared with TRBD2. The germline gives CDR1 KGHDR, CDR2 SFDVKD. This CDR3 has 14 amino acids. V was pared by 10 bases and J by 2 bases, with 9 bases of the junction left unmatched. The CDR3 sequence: CATAGGTAQETQYF. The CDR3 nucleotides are TGTGCCACTGCCGGGGGGACCGCGCAAGAGACCCAGTACTTC.

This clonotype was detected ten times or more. CDR3 nucleotides: TGTGCCAGCAGTTTAAAGGGGGGGATCACTGAAGCTTTCTTT. It codes for CASSLKGGITEAFF. This chain uses TRBV12-3 or TRBV12-4 with TRBJ1-1; D may be TRBD1 (6 bases). Trimming removed 2 bases at V and 4 bases at J, with 11 bases between. The CDR3 has 14 amino acids.

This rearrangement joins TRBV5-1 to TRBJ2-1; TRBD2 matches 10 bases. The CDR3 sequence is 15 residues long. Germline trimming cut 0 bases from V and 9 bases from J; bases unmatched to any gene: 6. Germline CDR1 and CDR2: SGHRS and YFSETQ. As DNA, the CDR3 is TGCGCCAGCAGCTTGGAGCCTAGCGGGAGCGGTGAGCAGTTCTTC. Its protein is CASSLEPSGSGEQFF.

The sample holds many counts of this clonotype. CDR3 in DNA: TGTGCCAGCAGCAACCTCTATATGGACACGATCACTGGGGATCAGCCCCAGCATTTT. Amino acid sequence: CASSNLYMDTITGDQPQHF. The chain is built from TRBV7-2 and TRBJ1-5; weak D call: TRBD1 (5 bases). The V end lost 5 bases, the J end lost 5 bases, and 28 bases lay between the germline ends. The CDR3 has 19 residues. Germline lookup yields CDR1 SGHTA and CDR2 FQGNSA.

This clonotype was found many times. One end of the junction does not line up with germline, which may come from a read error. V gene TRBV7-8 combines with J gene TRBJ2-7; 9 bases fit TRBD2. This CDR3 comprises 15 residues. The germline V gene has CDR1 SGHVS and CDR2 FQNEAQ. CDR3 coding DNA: TGTGCCAACAGCATTATAGCGGGAGAAACCTACGAGCAGTACTTC. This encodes CANSIIAGETYEQYF.

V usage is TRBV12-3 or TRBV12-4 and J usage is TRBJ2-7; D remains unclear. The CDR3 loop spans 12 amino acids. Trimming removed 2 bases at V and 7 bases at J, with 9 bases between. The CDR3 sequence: CASSLFPLEQYF. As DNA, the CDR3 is TGTGCCAGCAGTTTATTCCCCCTGGAGCAGTACTTC.

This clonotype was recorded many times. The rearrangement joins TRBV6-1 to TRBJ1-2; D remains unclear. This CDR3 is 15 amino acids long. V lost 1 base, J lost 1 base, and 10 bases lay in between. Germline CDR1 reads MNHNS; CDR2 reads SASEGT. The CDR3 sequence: CASSEGRLVNYGYTF. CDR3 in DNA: TGTGCCAGCAGTGAAGGCCGACTTGTTAACTATGGCTACACCTTC.

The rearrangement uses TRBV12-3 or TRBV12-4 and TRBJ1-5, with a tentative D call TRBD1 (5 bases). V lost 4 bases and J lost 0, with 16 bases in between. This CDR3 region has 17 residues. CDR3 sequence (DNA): TGTGCCAGCAGTTCCCCCAGGGCTCTGAATAGCAATCAGCCCCAGCATTTT. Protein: CASSSPRALNSNQPQHF.

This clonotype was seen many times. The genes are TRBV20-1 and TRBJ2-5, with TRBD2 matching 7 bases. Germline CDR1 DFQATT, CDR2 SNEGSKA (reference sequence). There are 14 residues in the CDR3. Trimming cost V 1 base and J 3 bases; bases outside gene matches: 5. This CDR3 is CSARAGTTKETQYF. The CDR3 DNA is TGCAGTGCTAGAGCCGGGACTACGAAAGAGACCCAGTACTTC.

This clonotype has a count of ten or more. The CDR3 bases are TGTGCCAGCAGTCCCGGGACAGGGCCTAACTATGGCTACACCTTC. Its translation is CASSPGTGPNYGYTF. The genes are TRBV27 and TRBJ1-2, with 9 positions matching TRBD1. CDR3 length: 15 residues. J gave up 0 bases and V 5 bases, and 4 bases lay outside the gene matches. CDR1 is MNHEY, CDR2 SMNVEV, per germline (reference sequence).

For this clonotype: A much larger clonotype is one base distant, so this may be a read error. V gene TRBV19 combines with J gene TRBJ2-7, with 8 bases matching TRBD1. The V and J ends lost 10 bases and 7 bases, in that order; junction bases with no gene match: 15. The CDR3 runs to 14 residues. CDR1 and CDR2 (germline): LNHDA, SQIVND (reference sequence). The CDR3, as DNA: TGTGCCATTAAGCAGGGGGCGCATCCTGGAGAGCAGTACTTC. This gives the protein CAIKQGAHPGEQYF.

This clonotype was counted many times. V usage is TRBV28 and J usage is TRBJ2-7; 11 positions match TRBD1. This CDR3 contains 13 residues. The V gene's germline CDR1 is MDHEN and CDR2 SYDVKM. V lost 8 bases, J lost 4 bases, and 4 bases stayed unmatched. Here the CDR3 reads CASGQGAVYEQYF. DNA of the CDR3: TGTGCCAGCGGACAGGGGGCAGTTTACGAGCAGTACTTC.

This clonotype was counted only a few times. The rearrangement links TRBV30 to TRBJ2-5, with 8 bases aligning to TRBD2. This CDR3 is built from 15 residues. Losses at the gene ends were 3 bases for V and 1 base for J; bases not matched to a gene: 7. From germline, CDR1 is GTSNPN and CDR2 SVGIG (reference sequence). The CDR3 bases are TGTGCCTGGAGGACGGGAGGGCCGCCCCAAGAGACCCAGTACTTC. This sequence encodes CAWRTGGPPQETQYF.

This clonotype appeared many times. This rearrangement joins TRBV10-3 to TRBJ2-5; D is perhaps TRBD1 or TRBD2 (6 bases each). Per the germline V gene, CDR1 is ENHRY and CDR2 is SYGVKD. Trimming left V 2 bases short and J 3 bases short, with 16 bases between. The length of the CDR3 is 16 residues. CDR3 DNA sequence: TGTGCCATCAGTGAGAGGGGGGCAGGGTCAAAAGAGACCCAGTACTTC. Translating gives CAISERGAGSKETQYF.

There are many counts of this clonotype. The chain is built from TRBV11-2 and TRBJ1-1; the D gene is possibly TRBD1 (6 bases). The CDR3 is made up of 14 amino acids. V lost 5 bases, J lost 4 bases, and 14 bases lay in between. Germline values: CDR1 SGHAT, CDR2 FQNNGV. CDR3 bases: TGTGCCAGCAGCCCCATGGGAGGGGGCACTGAAGCTTTCTTT. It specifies CASSPMGGGTEAFF.

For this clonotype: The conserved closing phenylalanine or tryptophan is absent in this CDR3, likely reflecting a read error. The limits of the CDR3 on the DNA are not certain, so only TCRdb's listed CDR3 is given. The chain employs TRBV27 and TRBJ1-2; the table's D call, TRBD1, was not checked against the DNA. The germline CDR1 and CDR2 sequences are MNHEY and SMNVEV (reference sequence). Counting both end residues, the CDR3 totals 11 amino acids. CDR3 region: CASSSNPGQGP.

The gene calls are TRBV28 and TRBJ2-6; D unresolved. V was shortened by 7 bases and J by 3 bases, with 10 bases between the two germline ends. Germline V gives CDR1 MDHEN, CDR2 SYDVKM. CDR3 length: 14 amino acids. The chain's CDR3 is CASTSSDGANVLTF. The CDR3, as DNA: TGTGCCAGCACCTCGTCGGATGGGGCCAACGTCCTGACTTTC. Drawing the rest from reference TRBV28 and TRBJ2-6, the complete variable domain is DVKVTQSSRYLVKRTGEKVFLECVQDMDHENMFWYRQDPGLGLRLIYFSYDVKMKEKGDIPEGYSVSREKKERFSLILESASTNQTSMYLCASTSSDGANVLTFGAGSRLTVL.

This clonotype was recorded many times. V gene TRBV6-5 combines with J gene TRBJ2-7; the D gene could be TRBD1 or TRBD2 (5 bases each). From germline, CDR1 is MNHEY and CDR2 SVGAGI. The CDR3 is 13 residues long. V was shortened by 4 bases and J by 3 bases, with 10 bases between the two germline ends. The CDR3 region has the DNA TGTGCCAGCAGTTCGGGACCGGACTACGAGCAGTACTTC. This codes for CASSSGPDYEQYF.

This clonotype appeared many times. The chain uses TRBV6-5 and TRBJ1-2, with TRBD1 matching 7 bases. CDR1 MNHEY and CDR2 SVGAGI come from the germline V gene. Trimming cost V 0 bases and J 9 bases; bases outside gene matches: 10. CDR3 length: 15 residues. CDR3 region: CASSYSSTGAISYTF. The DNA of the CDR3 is TGTGCCAGCAGTTACTCGAGCACAGGGGCAATTAGCTACACCTTC.

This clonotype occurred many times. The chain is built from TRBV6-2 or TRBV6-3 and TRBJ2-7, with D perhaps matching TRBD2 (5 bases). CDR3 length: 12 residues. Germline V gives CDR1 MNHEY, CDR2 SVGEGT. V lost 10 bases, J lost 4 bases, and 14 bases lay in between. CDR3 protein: CATGGRIYEQYF. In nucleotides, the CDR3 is TGTGCCACCGGAGGACGGATTTACGAGCAGTACTTC.

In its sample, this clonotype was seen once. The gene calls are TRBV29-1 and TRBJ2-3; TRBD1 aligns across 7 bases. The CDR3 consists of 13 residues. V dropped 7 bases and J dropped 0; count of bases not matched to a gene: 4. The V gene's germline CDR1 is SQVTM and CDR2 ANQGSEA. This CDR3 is CSARDSSTDTQYF. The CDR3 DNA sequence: TGCAGCGCCCGGGACAGCAGCACAGATACGCAGTATTTT.

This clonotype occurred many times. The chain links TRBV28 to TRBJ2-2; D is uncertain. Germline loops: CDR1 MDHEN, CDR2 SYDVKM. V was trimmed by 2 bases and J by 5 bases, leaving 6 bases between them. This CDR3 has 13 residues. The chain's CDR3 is CASSLRQTGELFF. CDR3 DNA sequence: TGTGCCAGCAGTTTACGGCAAACCGGGGAGCTGTTTTTT. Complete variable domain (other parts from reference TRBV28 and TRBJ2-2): DVKVTQSSRYLVKRTGEKVFLECVQDMDHENMFWYRQDPGLGLRLIYFSYDVKMKEKGDIPEGYSVSREKKERFSLILESASTNQTSMYLCASSLRQTGELFFGEGSRLTVL.

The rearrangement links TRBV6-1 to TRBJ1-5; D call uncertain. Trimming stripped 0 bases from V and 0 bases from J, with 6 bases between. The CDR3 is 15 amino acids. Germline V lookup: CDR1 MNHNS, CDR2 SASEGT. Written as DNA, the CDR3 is TGTGCCAGCAGTGAAGCGGGCAATAGCAATCAGCCCCAGCATTTT. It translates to CASSEAGNSNQPQHF.

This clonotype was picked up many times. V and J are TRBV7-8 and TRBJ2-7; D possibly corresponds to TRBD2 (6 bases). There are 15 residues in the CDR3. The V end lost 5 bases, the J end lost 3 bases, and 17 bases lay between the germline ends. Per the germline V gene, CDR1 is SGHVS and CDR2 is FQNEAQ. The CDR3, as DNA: TGTGCCAGCAGCCCTCGGTTGGGGGGAGACTACGAGCAGTACTTC. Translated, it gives CASSPRLGGDYEQYF.